This entry describes one T cell receptor (beta chain). This entry belongs to a study of blood T cell repertoires in COVID-19. Study-level background: Nucleic acid was either cDNA or gDNA, and it came from T cells, B-cell-depleted T cells, or PBMCs.

Original methodology: Nucleated cell counts were estimated from reference gene primer amplification. Data came from immunoSEQ multiplex PCR; TCRdb stores just in-frame clones and leaves some out. V and J calls and clone size come straight from that table; D and trimming were deduced from the DNA. The top ten clones hold under 2% of a sample with nearly 250,000 clones, roughly 79% of them seen once. V was trimmed by 6 bases and J by 4 bases, leaving 18 bases between them. This CDR3 comprises 15 residues. The V gene's germline CDR1 is MNHEY and CDR2 SVGAGI. This TCR came from an elderly woman with acute or convalescent COVID-19. This chain connects TRBV6-5 to TRBJ1-2, with TRBD1 as a possible D gene (5 bases). The sequenced sample consisted of peripheral blood. The CDR3 loop reads CASSPPDSLVYGYTF. CDR3 coding DNA: TGTGCCAGCAGCCCCCCCGACAGTTTAGTCTATGGCTACACCTTC.